A single sample is the source of the 15 T cell receptor beta chains below, sequenced in a study of blood T cell repertoires in COVID-19 (TCRdb year 2020). To prepare the library, the immunoSEQ multiplex PCR assay was applied. TCRdb provides this immuneACCESS table in a form limited to in-frame rearrangements. Some clones are lacking; in checked studies, under half of them reflect an unresolved V gene, and why the rest are absent is not known. The sample table records around 72,000 clones; around 90% of these occur just once. The ten largest make up over 25% of the sample. The sample comprised peripheral blood. These receptor sequences come from a man over 45 with acute or convalescent COVID-19.

The chain carries TRBV18 and TRBJ2-5; perhaps TRBD1 as D (5 bases). The V end was cut by 2 bases, the J end by 4 bases, with 8 bases between. CDR1 is KGHSH, CDR2 LQKENI, per germline. The CDR3 runs to 13 residues. In DNA, the CDR3 is TGTGCCAGCTCACCAAGCCAGGGAGAGACCCAGTACTTC. It yields the protein CASSPSQGETQYF.

The rearrangement links TRBV19 to TRBJ1-5; perhaps TRBD1 as D (5 bases). Germline V lookup: CDR1 LNHDA, CDR2 SQIVND (reference sequence). The V end was cut by 4 bases, the J end by 4 bases, with 8 bases between. The CDR3 sequence is 13 residues long. The DNA for the CDR3 is TGTGCCAGTAGTAAGGGGTTAAATCAGCCCCAGCATTTT. Its translation: CASSKGLNQPQHF. Based on the CDR3 plus reference TRBV19 and TRBJ1-5, the full variable domain is DGGITQSPKYLFRKEGQNVTLSCEQNLNHDAMYWYRQDPGQGLRLIYYSQIVNDFQKGDIAEGYSVSREKKESFPLTVTSAQKNPTAFYLCASSKGLNQPQHFGDGTRLSIL.

The chain couples TRBV9 to TRBJ2-1; 13 bases fit TRBD2. CDR1 is SGDLS, CDR2 YYNGEE, per germline. This CDR3 contains 18 residues. Trimming took 0 bases from V and 4 from J; bases not matched to a gene: 7. CDR3 in DNA: TGTGCCAGCAGCGTAGGAGGGACTAGCGGGGAAGGGTACAATGAGCAGTTCTTC. It specifies CASSVGGTSGEGYNEQFF.

J is TRBJ1-5 and V is TRBV19; TRBD1 matches 7 bases. Germline V gene lookup returns CDR1 LNHDA and CDR2 SQIVND (reference sequence). V lost 6 bases and J lost 0; bases outside the gene matches: 8. The CDR3 is 16 amino acids. In DNA, the CDR3 is TGTGCCAGTAGCCACGGGACAGACTATAGCAATCAGCCCCAGCATTTT. Residues: CASSHGTDYSNQPQHF.

The chain combines TRBV6-1 with TRBJ1-5, with 7 bases lining up with TRBD1. The length of the CDR3 is 16 residues. The ends lost 4 bases at V and 6 bases at J; junction bases unmatched: 12. From germline, CDR1 is MNHNS and CDR2 SASEGT. The CDR3 loop is CASSGSTGRSGQPQHF. DNA of the CDR3: TGTGCCAGCAGTGGGTCGACAGGGAGGTCCGGTCAGCCCCAGCATTTT.

CDR3 sequence reads: CASSPRDTQYF. In DNA form, the CDR3 reads TGTGCCAGCAGCCCGAGGGATACGCAGTATTTT. The V call is TRBV12-3 or TRBV12-4, the J call TRBJ2-3, with no clear D. V lost 6 bases and J 6 bases, leaving 7 bases between the germline ends. The CDR3 covers 11 residues.

This clone was seen a single time. The V and J genes are TRBV4-1 and TRBJ2-1; D might be TRBD1 (7 bases). The length of the CDR3 is 15 residues. The germline V and J ends were trimmed by 0 bases and 6 bases, with 12 bases remaining between them. Germline CDR1 and CDR2: MGHRA and YSYEKL. The CDR3: CASSQDQGGVNEQFF. CDR3 DNA: TGCGCCAGCAGCCAAGATCAGGGGGGTGTCAATGAGCAGTTCTTC.

This chain connects TRBV7-6 to TRBJ1-1; D may be TRBD1 (6 bases). V dropped 5 bases and J dropped 0 bases, with 13 bases sitting between them. The CDR3 sequence is 15 residues long. Germline V CDR1 and CDR2: SGHVS, FNYEAQ. The CDR3 nucleotides are TGTGCCAGCAGCCTTACAGGGTCCTTGAACACTGAAGCTTTCTTT. Protein: CASSLTGSLNTEAFF.

In this sample, this clone turned up once. The chain couples TRBV5-1 to TRBJ2-7; TRBD2 might be the D (5 bases). The germline gives CDR1 SGHRS, CDR2 YFSETQ. This CDR3 comprises 15 residues. Trimming left V 4 bases short and J 2 bases short, with 16 bases between. This chain's CDR3 is CASSPNSGETYEQYF. CDR3 DNA: TGCGCCAGCAGCCCGAATTCCGGGGAAACCTACGAGCAGTACTTC. The entire variable domain, with the rest obtained from reference TRBV5-1 and TRBJ2-7, is as follows: KAGVTQTPRYLIKTRGQQVTLSCSPISGHRSVSWYQQTPGQGLQFLFEYFSETQRNKGNFPGRFSGRQFSNSRSEMNVSTLELGDSALYLCASSPNSGETYEQYFGPGTRLTVT.

V and J are TRBV6-5 and TRBJ1-3; TRBD1 matches 8 bases. Unmatched junction bases numbered 5, after V lost 0 bases and J lost 4 bases. Germline V gene data show CDR1 as MNHEY and CDR2 as SVGAGI. This CDR3 spans 16 amino acids. Here the CDR3 DNA reads TGTGCCAGCAGTTACTCGACAGGGGCAAGGGGAAACACCATATATTTT. Translated, it gives CASSYSTGARGNTIYF.

In DNA form, the CDR3 reads TGTGCCAGCAGCGTAGGAACAGGGGGAATATGGGGCTACACCTTC. It codes for CASSVGTGGIWGYTF. The genes are TRBV9 and TRBJ1-2; 8 bases are a match to TRBD1. V trimming: 0 bases; J trimming: 8 bases; junction bases outside the gene matches: 9. The CDR3 extends over 15 amino acids. The V gene's germline CDR1 is SGDLS and CDR2 YYNGEE. Looking up the rest from reference TRBV9 and TRBJ1-2 gives the full variable domain: DSGVTQTPKHLITATGQRVTLRCSPRSGDLSVYWYQQSLDQGLQFLIQYYNGEERAKGNILERFSAQQFPDLHSELNLSSLELGDSALYFCASSVGTGGIWGYTFGSGTRLTVV.

The genes are TRBV6-1 and TRBJ2-7; no definite D call. The germline gives CDR1 MNHNS, CDR2 SASEGT. The CDR3 consists of 13 residues. Trimming removed 3 bases at V and 3 bases at J, with 9 bases between. The CDR3, as DNA: TGTGCCAGCAGTGACCTCAACAGCTACGAGCAGTACTTC. This gives the protein CASSDLNSYEQYF.

In this sample, this clone turned up once. The rearrangement joins TRBV11-1 to TRBJ2-1; possible D gene TRBD1, 6 bases. The CDR3 contains 14 residues. CDR1 and CDR2 (germline): SGHAT, FQDESV (reference sequence). V was cut by 5 bases and J by 13 bases, with 21 bases left in between. The CDR3 spells CASSPNVGALSQFF. The DNA of the CDR3 is TGTGCCAGCAGCCCGAACGTGGGGGCCCTATCCCAGTTCTTC.

The gene calls are TRBV6-5 and TRBJ2-7, with 7 bases fitting TRBD1. CDR3 length: 13 amino acids. The V gene's germline CDR1 is MNHEY and CDR2 SVGAGI. The J segment lost 2 bases and the V segment lost 5 bases, leaving 3 bases of the junction unmatched. The CDR3 loop is CASSTTGTYEQYF. CDR3 nucleotide sequence: TGTGCCAGCAGTACGACAGGGACCTACGAGCAGTACTTC.

The chain is built from TRBV24-1 and TRBJ1-2; D gene ambiguous. The ends were cut back, 9 bases at V and 0 bases at J, with 7 bases in the middle. The CDR3 totals 12 residues. Germline assignment: CDR1 KGHDR and CDR2 SFDVKD. The CDR3 DNA reads TGTGCCACCTACGCGACTAACTATGGCTACACCTTC. Residues: CATYATNYGYTF.